The 7 T cell receptor beta chains below all came from one sample that was sequenced in a study of blood T cell repertoires in COVID-19. Clones were read by immunoSEQ multiplex PCR, and TCRdb kept only the in-frame ones, dropping some. Of 90,000 to 130,000 clones listed, more than 75% are singletons. Sequencing input: peripheral blood. These receptors originate from a woman between 45 and 65 years old with acute or convalescent COVID-19.

CDR3 protein: CASSFVTGEAFF. The CDR3 DNA is TGTGCCAGCAGCTTTGTTACAGGGGAAGCTTTCTTT. The rearrangement joins TRBV7-2 to TRBJ1-1, with TRBD1 as a possible D gene (6 bases). Deletions cut 3 bases from V and 8 bases from J, with 10 bases between. Germline V gene sequence: CDR1 SGHTA, CDR2 FQGNSA. The CDR3 extends over 12 amino acids.

The rearrangement links TRBV7-2 to TRBJ2-3; D possibly corresponds to TRBD2 (6 bases). CDR1 is SGHTA, CDR2 FQGNSA, per germline. V lost 5 bases and J 4 bases, leaving 13 bases between the germline ends. The CDR3 spans 14 residues. CDR3 loop: CASSPGGSADTQYF. The CDR3 DNA sequence: TGTGCCAGCAGCCCAGGAGGGAGCGCAGATACGCAGTATTTT.

The chain carries TRBV28 and TRBJ1-1; D call uncertain. Germline CDR1 MDHEN, CDR2 SYDVKM. Trimming stripped 7 bases from V and 6 bases from J, with 15 bases between. There are 13 residues in the CDR3. Here the CDR3 reads CASTLSNPPEAFF. The CDR3 bases are TGTGCCAGCACCCTGAGTAACCCACCTGAAGCTTTCTTT.

The genes are TRBV28 and TRBJ1-1; 8 nucleotides align to TRBD1. The CDR3 covers 13 residues. Unmatched junction bases numbered 4, after V lost 6 bases and J lost 4 bases. The germline CDR1 and CDR2 sequences are MDHEN and SYDVKM. The CDR3 reads CASSRGLGTEAFF. The CDR3 DNA sequence: TGTGCCAGCAGCAGGGGGCTGGGCACTGAAGCTTTCTTT.

The chain links TRBV28 to TRBJ2-7, with D perhaps matching TRBD1 (6 bases). This CDR3 contains 17 residues. V lost 5 bases, J lost 2 bases, and 22 bases lay in between. Germline CDR1 is MDHEN and CDR2 is SYDVKM. CDR3 loop: CASSLPLGDTTPYEQYF. The DNA for the CDR3 is TGTGCCAGCAGTCTCCCCCTGGGGGACACCACCCCCTACGAGCAGTACTTC.

The chain joins TRBV28 to TRBJ2-7, with D possibly matching TRBD1 (6 bases). Germline CDR1 and CDR2: MDHEN and SYDVKM. CDR3 length equals 15 residues. The V end was cut by 4 bases, the J end by 2 bases, with 15 bases between. The chain's CDR3 is CASSSRPEGAYEQYF. The CDR3 region has the DNA TGTGCCAGCAGTTCCCGCCCAGAGGGGGCCTACGAGCAGTACTTC.

This clone was counted many times. The chain uses TRBV18 and TRBJ1-1; 7 positions match TRBD1. J was trimmed by 4 bases and V by 3 bases; bases with no gene match: 5. Germline V gene data show CDR1 as KGHSH and CDR2 as LQKENI. There are 14 residues in the CDR3. The chain's CDR3 is CASSPTGLVTEAFF. CDR3 coding DNA: TGTGCCAGCTCACCGACAGGGCTGGTCACTGAAGCTTTCTTT.